This TCR beta chain was obtained from a study of beta chain features in type 1 diabetes. The authors sorted CD4+ naive, central memory, regulatory and stem cell-like memory cells via CD45RO/CCR7/CD25/CD127/CD95/CD27. Each population that was sorted was more than 95% pure. Sequenced material consisted of expressed TCRB transcripts (all of the isolated RNA was reverse transcribed). The repertoire was sequenced with immunoSEQ multiplex PCR; TCRdb's copy has only in-frame clones and lacks some. The sample consists of 640,000 or so clones, 10% to 15% of them appearing once. Study observations and caveats: There was a moderate but significant shortening of TCRB CDR3s in all four CD4+ subsets of Type 1 diabetes patients. Patients' naive, central memory and Treg TCRB repertoires seemed closer to one another than those of healthy donors.

This clone was detected a few times. Its antigen is undetermined. The germline V and J ends were trimmed by 1 base and 7 bases, with 11 bases remaining between them. Per the germline V gene, CDR1 is MNHNS and CDR2 is SASEGT. The CDR3 totals 14 residues. The receptor was derived from a man between 18 and 35 years old with type 1 diabetes. The V and J genes are TRBV6-1 and TRBJ1-5; a possible D gene is TRBD1 (5 bases). Sequenced sample: naive CD4+ T cells from blood. The CDR3 coding sequence is TGTGCCAGCAGTGAAGGGGGTTGGGGCCAGCCCCAGCATTTT. It codes for CASSEGGWGQPQHF.